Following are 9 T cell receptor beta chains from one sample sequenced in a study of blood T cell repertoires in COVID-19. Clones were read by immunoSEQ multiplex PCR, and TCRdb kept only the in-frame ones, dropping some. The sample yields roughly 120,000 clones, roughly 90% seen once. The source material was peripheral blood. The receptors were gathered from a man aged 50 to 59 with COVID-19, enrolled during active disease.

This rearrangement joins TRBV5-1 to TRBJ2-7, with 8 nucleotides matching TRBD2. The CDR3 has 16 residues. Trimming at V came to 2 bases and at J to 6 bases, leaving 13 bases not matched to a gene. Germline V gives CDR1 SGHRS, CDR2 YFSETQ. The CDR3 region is CASSFGGAGGPREQYF. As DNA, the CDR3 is TGCGCCAGCAGCTTTGGCGGGGCGGGAGGCCCACGCGAGCAGTACTTC.

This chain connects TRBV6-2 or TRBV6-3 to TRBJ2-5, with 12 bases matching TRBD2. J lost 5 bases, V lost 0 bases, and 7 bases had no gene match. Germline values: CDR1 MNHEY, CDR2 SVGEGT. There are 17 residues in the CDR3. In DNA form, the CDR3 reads TGTGCCAGCAGTTACTCGAGACTAGCGGGGGCCGGGGAGACCCAGTACTTC. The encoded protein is CASSYSRLAGAGETQYF.

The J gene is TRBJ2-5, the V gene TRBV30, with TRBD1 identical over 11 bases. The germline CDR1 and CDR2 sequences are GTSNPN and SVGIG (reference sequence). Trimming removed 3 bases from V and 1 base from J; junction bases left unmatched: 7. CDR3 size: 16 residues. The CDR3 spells CAWRFMGTGGQETQYF. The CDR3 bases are TGTGCCTGGAGGTTCATGGGGACAGGGGGCCAAGAGACCCAGTACTTC.

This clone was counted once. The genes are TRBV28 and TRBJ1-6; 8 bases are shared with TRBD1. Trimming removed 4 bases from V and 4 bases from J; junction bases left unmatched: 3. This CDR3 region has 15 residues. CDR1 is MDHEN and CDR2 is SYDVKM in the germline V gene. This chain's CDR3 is CASSSWTGYNSPLHF. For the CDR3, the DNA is TGTGCCAGCAGTTCTTGGACAGGGTATAATTCACCCCTCCACTTT.

Written as DNA, the CDR3 is TGTGCCAGCAGTGAAATGAGCGCTCAAGAGACCCAGTACTTC. As protein: CASSEMSAQETQYF. The chain couples TRBV6-1 to TRBJ2-5; no definite D call. Germline V gene data show CDR1 as MNHNS and CDR2 as SASEGT. There are 14 residues in the CDR3. V was trimmed by 2 bases and J by 2 bases, leaving 9 bases between them.

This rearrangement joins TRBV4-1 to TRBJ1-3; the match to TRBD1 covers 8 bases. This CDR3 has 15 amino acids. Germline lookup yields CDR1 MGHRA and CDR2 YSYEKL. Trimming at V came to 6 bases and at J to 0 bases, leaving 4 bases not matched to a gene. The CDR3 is CASSQGAPSGNTIYF. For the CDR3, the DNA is TGCGCCAGCAGTCAGGGGGCCCCCTCTGGAAACACCATATATTTT.

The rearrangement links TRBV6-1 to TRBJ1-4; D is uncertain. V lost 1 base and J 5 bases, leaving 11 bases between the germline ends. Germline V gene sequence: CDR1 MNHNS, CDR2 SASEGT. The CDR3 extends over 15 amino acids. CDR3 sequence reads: CASSEGDRENEKLFF. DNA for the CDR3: TGTGCCAGCAGTGAAGGGGATCGGGAAAATGAAAAACTGTTTTTT.

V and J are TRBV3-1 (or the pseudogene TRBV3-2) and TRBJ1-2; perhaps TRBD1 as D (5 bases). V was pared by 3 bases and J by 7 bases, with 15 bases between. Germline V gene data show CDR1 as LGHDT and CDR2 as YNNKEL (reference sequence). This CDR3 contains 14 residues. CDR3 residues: CASSQSHLRVGYTF. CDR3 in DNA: TGTGCCAGCAGCCAGTCCCACCTCAGGGTTGGCTACACCTTC.

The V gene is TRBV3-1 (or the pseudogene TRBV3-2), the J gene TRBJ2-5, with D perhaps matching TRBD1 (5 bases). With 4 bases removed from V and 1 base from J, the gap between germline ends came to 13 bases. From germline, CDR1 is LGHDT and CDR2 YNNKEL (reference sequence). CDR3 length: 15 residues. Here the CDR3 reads CASSLPTGPQETQYF. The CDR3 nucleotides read TGTGCCAGCAGCCTACCCACAGGACCCCAAGAGACCCAGTACTTC.